The 29 T cell receptor beta chains reported below all come from one sample, sequenced in a study of CD8 T cells in ankylosing spondylitis. Findings and caveats of the study: Made up of about eight highly homologous variants, a TCR beta motif appeared characteristic of ankylosing spondylitis blood.

TCRdb fed the 5' RACE reads into MiXCR, producing one record per CDR3 protein. Altogether 390,000 or so distinct CDR3 sequences are present, 20% to 25% being singletons, with the ten largest covering about a sixth. These receptors are not linked to any known antigen. Sequencing input: blood, either unsorted or a sorted T cell fraction (not recorded which). The origin of the receptors is a male donor with ankylosing spondylitis.

The chain has TRBV5-1 and TRBJ1-5, with D possibly TRBD1 on 5 matching bases. CDR3 length equals 16 residues. V lost 0 bases and J lost 1, with 11 bases in between. CDR1 is SGHRS, CDR2 YFSETQ, per germline. This CDR3 reads CASSLEARESNQPQHF. CDR3 in DNA: TGCGCCAGCAGCTTGGAGGCCAGGGAGAGCAATCAGCCCCAGCATTTT.

The chain joins TRBV20-1 to TRBJ2-5; 7 bases align to TRBD1. The germline CDR1 and CDR2 sequences are DFQATT and SNEGSKA (reference sequence). There are 12 residues in the CDR3. Trimming took 7 bases from V and 9 from J; bases not matched to a gene: 11. The CDR3 DNA follows: TGCAGTGACACCGACAGGGACGTGGCCCAGTACTTC. Amino acids: CSDTDRDVAQYF.

In DNA form, the CDR3 reads TGCGCCAGCAGCTCCCGCCCCGTTGAAAAACTGTTTTTT. This encodes CASSSRPVEKLFF. The chain joins TRBV4-1 to TRBJ1-4, with no clear D. Germline loops: CDR1 MGHRA, CDR2 YSYEKL. The V end was cut by 5 bases, the J end by 7 bases, with 11 bases between. CDR3 length: 13 amino acids.

This clonotype was recorded a few times. The chain employs TRBV2 and TRBJ2-2; D might be TRBD2 (5 bases). Germline CDR1 reads SNHLY; CDR2 reads FYNNEI. Between the trimmed V and J ends, which lost 4 bases and 2 bases, there was a span of 8 bases. This CDR3 is 14 amino acids long. The CDR3 reads CASSVGVNTGELFF. The CDR3 coding sequence is TGTGCCAGCAGTGTCGGGGTAAACACCGGGGAGCTGTTTTTT.

The chain is built from TRBV12-3 or TRBV12-4 and TRBJ2-3; weak D call: TRBD1 (5 bases). The CDR3 runs 16 residues. Trimming removed 7 bases from V and 3 bases from J, with 20 bases in between. In nucleotides, the CDR3 is TGTGCCAGCACATTAGGGGTAGTGTGGAGAACAGATACGCAGTATTTT. It yields the protein CASTLGVVWRTDTQYF.

The chain combines TRBV7-6 with TRBJ2-5, with D perhaps TRBD2 (6 bases). The CDR3 covers 16 residues. Trimming removed 4 bases at V and 0 bases at J, with 15 bases between. In germline, CDR1 is SGHVS, CDR2 FNYEAQ. The CDR3 DNA reads as TGTGCCAGCAGCTCCGTCGGAGGGCCCAACCAAGAGACCCAGTACTTC. Its translation is CASSSVGGPNQETQYF. The whole variable domain, filled in from reference TRBV7-6 and TRBJ2-5, reads GAGVSQSPRYKVTKRGQDVALRCDPISGHVSLYWYRQALGQGPEFLTYFNYEAQQDKSGLPNDRFSAERPEGSISTLTIQRTEQRDSAMYRCASSSVGGPNQETQYFGPGTRLLVL.

The chain employs TRBV18 and TRBJ2-5, with D unclear. CDR1 and CDR2 (germline): KGHSH, LQKENI. The CDR3 extends over 13 amino acids. The V and J ends lost 0 bases and 8 bases respectively, with 10 bases between them. The CDR3 sequence is CASSPPTVATQYF. In DNA form, the CDR3 reads TGTGCCAGCTCACCACCGACGGTAGCCACCCAGTACTTC.

This clonotype was detected many times. The chain is built from TRBV7-8 and TRBJ2-5; the D is unclear. This CDR3 region has 10 residues. Germline V gene sequence: CDR1 SGHVS, CDR2 FQNEAQ. The ends were cut back, 2 bases at V and 8 bases at J, with 3 bases in the middle. The CDR3 loop is CASSLHTQYF. The CDR3 DNA reads as TGTGCCAGCAGCTTACACACCCAGTACTTC.

The chain joins TRBV6-2 or TRBV6-3 to TRBJ2-7; D is possibly TRBD2 (5 bases). The V and J ends lost 4 bases and 0 bases respectively, with 13 bases between them. CDR1 is MNHEY and CDR2 is SVGEGT in the germline V gene. The CDR3 is 15 amino acids. The chain's CDR3 is CASSSPRRSSYEQYF. In DNA form, the CDR3 reads TGTGCCAGCAGTTCGCCCCGGAGGAGCTCCTACGAGCAGTACTTC.

The chain employs TRBV4-1 and TRBJ2-3, with TRBD2 identical over 8 bases. Germline CDR1 is MGHRA and CDR2 is YSYEKL. The CDR3 loop spans 16 amino acids. V was clipped by 3 bases and J by 4 bases; unmatched bases: 9. For the CDR3, the DNA is TGCGCCAGCAGCCACTCATCGGGAGGGCCGGCAGATACGCAGTATTTT. Protein: CASSHSSGGPADTQYF.

The chain has TRBV19 and TRBJ2-7; no clear D gene. CDR1 and CDR2 from the germline V gene are LNHDA and SQIVND (reference sequence). The CDR3 totals 14 residues. Trimming pared 3 bases from V and 6 bases from J, leaving 15 bases between. CDR3: CASSIGVLVTEQYF. Written as DNA, the CDR3 is TGTGCCAGTAGTATTGGGGTTTTAGTAACCGAGCAGTACTTC.

The rearrangement uses TRBV5-1 and TRBJ1-2, with 9 positions matching TRBD1. The V gene end was trimmed by 4 bases and the J gene end by 7 bases; junction bases not matched to a gene: 8. The CDR3 spans 14 residues. Germline V gene lookup returns CDR1 SGHRS and CDR2 YFSETQ. In nucleotides, the CDR3 is TGCGCCAGCAGCCCGCCGGACAGGGGATTTGGCTACACCTTC. It codes for CASSPPDRGFGYTF.

This rearrangement joins TRBV19 to TRBJ1-1; no clear D gene. Germline CDR1 LNHDA, CDR2 SQIVND (reference sequence). V lost 3 bases to trimming and J lost 3 bases, with 8 bases between them. The CDR3 extends over 13 amino acids. The CDR3 nucleotides are TGTGCCAGTAGTATGATGGGGTACACTGAAGCTTTCTTT. Protein: CASSMMGYTEAFF.

The chain uses TRBV6-5 and TRBJ1-1; D might be TRBD1 (5 bases). Trimming took off 0 bases at V and 4 bases at J, with 9 bases between the two ends. This CDR3 comprises 14 residues. In germline, CDR1 is MNHEY, CDR2 SVGAGI. CDR3 nucleotide sequence: TGTGCCAGCAGTTACTCCCAGGGCCCCACTGAAGCTTTCTTT. It encodes CASSYSQGPTEAFF.

The gene calls are TRBV3-1 and TRBJ1-5; D may be TRBD1 (5 bases). The V and J ends lost 5 bases and 0 bases respectively, with 8 bases between them. The CDR3 spans 14 residues. The germline gives CDR1 LGHDT, CDR2 YNNKEL (reference sequence). CDR3 loop: CASSSQVSNQPQHF. CDR3 DNA sequence: TGTGCCAGCAGCTCACAGGTTAGCAATCAGCCCCAGCATTTT.

The chain carries TRBV19 and TRBJ2-3, with no clear D. The length of the CDR3 is 14 residues. The V and J ends lost 7 bases and 1 base respectively, with 12 bases between them. Germline-derived CDR1 and CDR2 are LNHDA and SQIVND (reference sequence). CDR3 sequence: CASTPVAGTDTQYF. DNA of the CDR3: TGTGCCAGTACCCCTGTAGCCGGCACAGATACGCAGTATTTT.

The rearrangement joins TRBV5-1 to TRBJ2-3, with 11 bases matching TRBD2. The J segment lost 6 bases and the V segment lost 4 bases, leaving 10 bases of the junction unmatched. This CDR3 has 16 amino acids. Germline CDR1 SGHRS, CDR2 YFSETQ. The CDR3 bases are TGCGCCAGCAGCCCCAACGTAGCGGGAGGGCCCGATACGCAGTATTTT. Its protein is CASSPNVAGGPDTQYF.

The J gene is TRBJ1-3, the V gene TRBV5-1; D perhaps matches TRBD1 (6 bases). The length of the CDR3 is 14 residues. Germline V gives CDR1 SGHRS, CDR2 YFSETQ. The V gene lost 0 bases and the J gene lost 4 bases, with 8 bases spanning the gap. Here the CDR3 DNA reads TGCGCCAGCAGCTTGGAGGACAGCGGAAACACCATATATTTT. Translating it yields CASSLEDSGNTIYF.

There are many counts of this clonotype. This sequence joins TRBV6-1 and TRBJ2-2; D is perhaps TRBD1 (5 bases). Deletions cut 5 bases from V and 6 bases from J, with 13 bases between. The CDR3 spans 14 residues. Germline CDR1 is MNHNS and CDR2 is SASEGT. The CDR3 sequence: CASSNHWGAGELFF. CDR3 coding DNA: TGTGCCAGCAGTAATCACTGGGGCGCCGGGGAGCTGTTTTTT.

A few counts support this clonotype. The chain uses TRBV18 and TRBJ2-7, with TRBD2 matching over 7 bases. Germline lookup yields CDR1 KGHSH and CDR2 LQKENI. V was pared by 0 bases and J by 7 bases, with 9 bases of the junction left unmatched. The CDR3 consists of 15 residues. CDR3 DNA sequence: TGTGCCAGCTCACCACCCCCAGCGGGAACACGGGAGCAGTACTTC. Translation gives CASSPPPAGTREQYF.

This clonotype has only a few counts. V and J are TRBV4-1 and TRBJ1-2, with D possibly matching TRBD1 (6 bases). CDR1 is MGHRA, CDR2 YSYEKL, per germline. The CDR3 consists of 13 residues. Trimming took 5 bases from V and 4 from J, leaving 11 bases between them. CDR3 in DNA: TGCGCCAGCAGCGTTAGGGGGGCCTATGGCTACACCTTC. The encoded protein is CASSVRGAYGYTF.

The J gene is TRBJ2-5, the V gene TRBV15; D might be TRBD1 (6 bases). V dropped 0 bases and J dropped 9 bases, with 14 bases sitting between them. CDR1 is LNHNV and CDR2 is YYDKDF in the germline V gene (reference sequence). The CDR3 covers 14 residues. CDR3 protein: CATSRERTEGAQYF. The DNA of the CDR3 is TGTGCCACCAGCAGAGAAAGAACAGAGGGGGCCCAGTACTTC.

The chain is built from TRBV3-1 and TRBJ2-3; D tentatively fits TRBD1 or TRBD2 (5 bases each). The CDR3 totals 17 residues. Between the trimmed V and J ends, which lost 0 bases and 0 bases, there was a span of 13 bases. CDR1 and CDR2 from the germline V gene are LGHDT and YNNKEL (reference sequence). CDR3 DNA: TGTGCCAGCAGCCAAGATTGGGACGGTTCTAGCACAGATACGCAGTATTTT. It translates to CASSQDWDGSSTDTQYF.

A few counts support this clonotype. This rearrangement joins TRBV20-1 to TRBJ2-7; TRBD2 aligns across 13 bases. The CDR3 extends over 15 amino acids. V lost 2 bases and J lost 7; bases outside the gene matches: 8. Germline V gene lookup returns CDR1 DFQATT and CDR2 SNEGSKA (reference sequence). CDR3 DNA sequence: TGCAGTGCTAGAACTACTAGCGGGAGGGCCCGGGAGCAGTACTTC. This translates into CSARTTSGRAREQYF.

On this clonotype itself: One end of the junction fails to match germline, which may point to a read error. This rearrangement joins TRBV5-1 to TRBJ2-7; 7 bases line up with TRBD1. The CDR3 runs to 17 residues. Germline V CDR1 and CDR2: SGHRS, YFSETQ. CDR3 sequence reads: CASSLGLRGQSSYEQYF. The CDR3, as DNA: TGCGCCAGCAGTTTGGGCCTGAGGGGACAGAGCTCCTACGAGCAGTACTTC.

This clonotype was seen a few times. The rearrangement joins TRBV7-2 to TRBJ1-6; D is uncertain. Per the germline V gene, CDR1 is SGHTA and CDR2 is FQGNSA. CDR3 length: 15 amino acids. Deletions cut 1 base from V and 7 bases from J, with 11 bases between. The CDR3, as DNA: TGTGCCAGCAGCTTAGGAGGGCGCGTGAATTCACCCCTCCACTTT. It yields the protein CASSLGGRVNSPLHF.

The genes are TRBV4-3 and TRBJ2-6; TRBD1 matches 8 bases. This CDR3 has 19 amino acids. The V and J ends lost 1 base and 3 bases, in that order; junction bases with no gene match: 11. Germline assignment: CDR1 LGHNA and CDR2 YSLEER. For the CDR3, the DNA is TGCGCCAGCAGCCAAGCGACAGGGGATGCGGCATTTGGGGCCAACGTCCTGACTTTC. Translated: CASSQATGDAAFGANVLTF.

The CDR3 reads CASSLVRDGGDTQYF. DNA for the CDR3: TGTGCCAGCAGCTTAGTTAGAGATGGGGGGGATACGCAGTATTTT. The chain joins TRBV7-2 to TRBJ2-3, with D tentatively TRBD2 (6 bases). The CDR3 sequence is 15 residues long. Germline V gene data show CDR1 as SGHTA and CDR2 as FQGNSA. Between the trimmed V and J ends, which lost 1 base and 6 bases, there was a span of 14 bases. The variable domain in full, completed from reference TRBV7-2 and TRBJ2-3, reads GAGVSQSPSNKVTEKGKDVELRCDPISGHTALYWYRQSLGQGLEFLIYFQGNSAPDKSGLPSDRFSAERTGGSVSTLTIQRTQQEDSAVYLCASSLVRDGGDTQYFGPGTRLTVL.

V usage is TRBV3-1 and J usage is TRBJ2-7, with 7 bases fitting TRBD2. Trimming took 1 base from V and 2 from J; bases not matched to a gene: 5. The CDR3 extends over 15 amino acids. Germline assignment: CDR1 LGHDT and CDR2 YNNKEL (reference sequence). In DNA form, the CDR3 reads TGTGCCAGCAGCCAAGGTCCTAGCGGAACCTACGAGCAGTACTTC. Amino acids: CASSQGPSGTYEQYF.